This entry lists 24 T cell receptor beta chains sequenced from one sample in a study of blood T cell repertoires in COVID-19. Clones were sequenced by immunoSEQ multiplex PCR, and TCRdb holds only the in-frame ones, with some missing. The repertoire consists of under 350,000 clones, with around 90% occurring once and the leading ten covering approximately 7.5%. The specimen was peripheral blood. The source of these receptors is a woman younger than 45 with COVID-19, enrolled during active disease.

The V and J genes are TRBV4-3 and TRBJ1-1; D gene unclear. Germline lookup yields CDR1 LGHNA and CDR2 YSLEER. The CDR3 covers 15 residues. V dropped 1 base and J dropped 3 bases, with 12 bases sitting between them. This CDR3 reads CASSQGAEGYTEAFF. As DNA, the CDR3 is TGCGCCAGCAGCCAAGGGGCGGAGGGCTACACTGAAGCTTTCTTT.

This rearrangement joins TRBV7-2 to TRBJ1-2; 12 nucleotides line up with TRBD1. The CDR3 consists of 16 residues. Trimming cost V 3 bases and J 5 bases; bases outside gene matches: 7. Germline V gene lookup returns CDR1 SGHTA and CDR2 FQGNSA. The CDR3 coding sequence is TGTGCCAGCAGCTTTATTGGGACAGGGGGCTGGTATGGCTACACCTTC. Its protein is CASSFIGTGGWYGYTF.

This chain joins TRBV28 and TRBJ2-7, with TRBD1 matching over 11 bases. CDR1 and CDR2 (germline): MDHEN, SYDVKM. Unmatched junction bases numbered 5, after V lost 9 bases and J lost 4 bases. This CDR3 is 13 amino acids long. The CDR3 is CASSDRGQYEQYF. The DNA for the CDR3 is TGTGCCAGTTCGGACAGGGGGCAATACGAGCAGTACTTC.

The chain combines TRBV7-2 with TRBJ2-5, with 9 nucleotides matching TRBD2. V was pared by 5 bases and J by 5 bases, with 9 bases of the junction left unmatched. The germline gives CDR1 SGHTA, CDR2 FQGNSA. The CDR3 is made up of 15 amino acids. For the CDR3, the DNA is TGTGCCAGCAGCACAGTAGGACTAGCGCTGGAGACCCAGTACTTC. Protein product: CASSTVGLALETQYF. The variable domain in full, with the rest retrieved from reference TRBV7-2 and TRBJ2-5, is GAGVSQSPSNKVTEKGKDVELRCDPISGHTALYWYRQSLGQGLEFLIYFQGNSAPDKSGLPSDRFSAERTGGSVSTLTIQRTQQEDSAVYLCASSTVGLALETQYFGPGTRLLVL.

The chain employs TRBV6-5 and TRBJ2-3, with D maybe TRBD2 (6 bases). The germline CDR1 and CDR2 sequences are MNHEY and SVGAGI. The CDR3 covers 14 residues. The germline V and J ends were trimmed by 0 bases and 4 bases, with 8 bases remaining between them. The CDR3 DNA is TGTGCCAGCAGTTACTCGACTAGACCAGATACGCAGTATTTT. Translated: CASSYSTRPDTQYF.

The chain links TRBV27 to TRBJ2-1; 12 nucleotides agree with TRBD2. Unmatched junction bases numbered 13, after V lost 4 bases and J lost 9 bases. Germline V gene lookup returns CDR1 MNHEY and CDR2 SMNVEV (reference sequence). The CDR3 spans 17 residues. The CDR3 DNA reads as TGTGCCAGCAGTTCCTCTAGCGGGAGGGCTTTGCCCAGTGAGCAGTTCTTC. Amino acid sequence: CASSSSSGRALPSEQFF.

This chain connects TRBV10-2 to TRBJ1-3; D gene uncertain. CDR3 length: 15 residues. Germline V gene data show CDR1 as WSHSY and CDR2 as SAAADI. Trimming left V 3 bases short and J 0 bases short, with 9 bases between. The CDR3 DNA sequence: TGCGCCAGCAGTGACAGACTCCACTCTGGAAACACCATATATTTT. Translating it yields CASSDRLHSGNTIYF.

The genes are TRBV11-2 and TRBJ2-4; TRBD1 might be the D (5 bases). The CDR3 extends over 15 amino acids. Trimming removed 3 bases at V and 7 bases at J, with 16 bases between. CDR1 and CDR2 from the germline V gene are SGHAT and FQNNGV. The CDR3 loop reads CASSFVGGAWNIQYF. The CDR3 DNA follows: TGTGCCAGCAGCTTTGTGGGTGGGGCCTGGAACATTCAGTACTTC. Full variable domain (outside the CDR3, taken from reference TRBV11-2 and TRBJ2-4): EAGVAQSPRYKIIEKRQSVAFWCNPISGHATLYWYQQILGQGPKLLIQFQNNGVVDDSQLPKDRFSAERLKGVDSTLKIQPAKLEDSAVYLCASSFVGGAWNIQYFGAGTRLSVL.

The gene calls are TRBV27 and TRBJ2-1, with 10 positions matching TRBD2. The trim removed 3 bases at V and 4 bases at J, leaving 6 bases unmatched. The germline V gene encodes CDR1 MNHEY and CDR2 SMNVEV (reference sequence). The CDR3 has 16 amino acids. CDR3 in DNA: TGTGCCAGCAGTTTGTTTACTAGCGGGGCTTACAATGAGCAGTTCTTC. It translates to CASSLFTSGAYNEQFF.

The chain employs TRBV28 and TRBJ2-3, with 7 bases aligning to TRBD2. CDR1 MDHEN and CDR2 SYDVKM come from the germline V gene. The CDR3 runs to 15 residues. V shed 6 bases and J 4 bases; nucleotides not matched to a gene: 10. The CDR3 sequence: CASRPPLAGADTQYF. CDR3 nucleotide sequence: TGTGCCAGCAGGCCCCCTTTGGCGGGAGCAGATACGCAGTATTTT. The variable domain in full, completed from reference TRBV28 and TRBJ2-3, reads DVKVTQSSRYLVKRTGEKVFLECVQDMDHENMFWYRQDPGLGLRLIYFSYDVKMKEKGDIPEGYSVSREKKERFSLILESASTNQTSMYLCASRPPLAGADTQYFGPGTRLTVL.

The rearrangement joins TRBV19 to TRBJ2-7; TRBD1 aligns across 9 bases. This CDR3 spans 15 amino acids. J was trimmed by 2 bases and V by 3 bases; bases with no gene match: 5. From germline, CDR1 is LNHDA and CDR2 SQIVND (reference sequence). The DNA for the CDR3 is TGTGCCAGTAGTATTACCGGGACAGGGACCTACGAGCAGTACTTC. Translated: CASSITGTGTYEQYF.

V is TRBV28 and J is TRBJ2-5; D is undetermined. Germline V gives CDR1 MDHEN, CDR2 SYDVKM. V lost 3 bases, J lost 2 bases, and 13 bases lay in between. This CDR3 comprises 15 residues. DNA for the CDR3: TGTGCCAGCAGTTTCCCAGCGATACGGCAAGAGACCCAGTACTTC. It is translated as CASSFPAIRQETQYF.

This clone occurred a few times. The chain links TRBV2 to TRBJ2-3, with 11 bases aligning to TRBD1. CDR1 SNHLY and CDR2 FYNNEI come from the germline V gene. The junction had 1 base not matched to a gene; V was cut back by 5 bases and J by 3 bases. This CDR3 has 14 amino acids. The CDR3 bases are TGTGCCAGCAGTCGGGACAGGGGGACAGATACGCAGTATTTT. It is translated as CASSRDRGTDTQYF.

The chain is built from TRBV5-1 and TRBJ2-5; tentatively, D is TRBD2 (5 bases). The CDR3 length is 15 residues. V shed 0 bases and J shed 3 bases, with 12 bases lying between them. CDR1 is SGHRS, CDR2 YFSETQ, per germline. In nucleotides, the CDR3 is TGCGCCAGCAGCTTGGATGGGAGAAGGGAAGAGACCCAGTACTTC. Its protein is CASSLDGRREETQYF.

The CDR3, as DNA: TGTGCCAGCAGCTTCGGACAGACACCGAACACTGAAGCTTTCTTT. Translation gives CASSFGQTPNTEAFF. The chain couples TRBV5-6 to TRBJ1-1; perhaps TRBD1 as D (6 bases). The V gene's germline CDR1 is SGHDT and CDR2 YYEEEE. The V end lost 2 bases, the J end lost 1 base, and 12 bases lay between the germline ends. The CDR3 is 15 amino acids.

V and J are TRBV7-2 and TRBJ2-1, with 7 bases aligning to TRBD1. Germline trimming cut 2 bases from V and 12 bases from J; bases unmatched to any gene: 4. This CDR3 has 12 residues. Germline V gene sequence: CDR1 SGHTA, CDR2 FQGNSA. The CDR3 sequence is CASSLRGRRQFF. CDR3 DNA: TGTGCCAGCAGCTTAAGGGGGCGGAGGCAGTTCTTC.

This clone was seen only once. CDR3 sequence: CASSLVGGHHEQYF. In nucleotides, the CDR3 is TGTGCCAGCAGCTTGGTTGGAGGGCACCACGAGCAGTACTTC. This chain joins TRBV5-6 and TRBJ2-7; TRBD2 is a possible D gene (6 bases). The CDR3 sequence is 14 residues long. Deletions cut 0 bases from V and 5 bases from J, with 12 bases between. Germline V CDR1 and CDR2: SGHDT, YYEEEE.

This chain links TRBV24-1 with TRBJ2-2; 14 positions agree with TRBD2. The CDR3 runs to 18 residues. CDR1 and CDR2 (germline): KGHDR, SFDVKD. V was clipped by 3 bases and J by 7 bases; unmatched bases: 9. The CDR3 here is CATSDPGTSGRGSGELFF. The CDR3 nucleotides read TGTGCCACCAGTGATCCCGGGACTAGCGGGAGAGGGAGCGGGGAGCTGTTTTTT.

The V and J genes are TRBV29-1 and TRBJ2-5, with 14 bases lining up with TRBD2. The CDR3 has 14 residues. V was clipped by 7 bases and J by 3 bases; unmatched bases: 4. The germline V gene encodes CDR1 SQVTM and CDR2 ANQGSEA. The CDR3 DNA reads as TGCAGCGCCACGGGACTAGCGGGAGAAGAGACCCAGTACTTC. Translation gives CSATGLAGEETQYF.

The CDR3 nucleotides read TGTGCCACCAGTGATTTTGCGGGGCACACCGGGGAGCTGTTTTTT. The encoded protein is CATSDFAGHTGELFF. The gene calls are TRBV24-1 and TRBJ2-2; a possible D gene is TRBD2 (6 bases). This CDR3 comprises 15 residues. CDR1 and CDR2 from the germline V gene are KGHDR and SFDVKD. V lost 1 base to trimming and J lost 3 bases, with 8 bases between them.

Turning to this clone: Other DNA sequences in the sample encode the same CDR3. J is TRBJ2-3 and V is TRBV3-1 (or the pseudogene TRBV3-2); 9 bases are shared with TRBD2. V trimming: 3 bases; J trimming: 1 base; junction bases outside the gene matches: 2. Germline assignment: CDR1 LGHDT and CDR2 YNNKEL (reference sequence). There are 15 residues in the CDR3. The CDR3 reads CASSHLAGGTDTQYF. CDR3 nucleotide sequence: TGTGCCAGCAGCCACTTAGCGGGAGGCACAGATACGCAGTATTTT.

This clone appeared once. CDR3 coding DNA: TGTGCCAGTAGGGAGACAGGCTATAGCAATCAGCCCCAGCATTTT. Its protein is CASRETGYSNQPQHF. The chain recombines TRBV19 with TRBJ1-5, with D maybe TRBD1 (6 bases). There are 15 residues in the CDR3. CDR1 and CDR2 (germline): LNHDA, SQIVND (reference sequence). With 6 bases removed from V and 0 bases from J, the gap between germline ends came to 12 bases.

The chain employs TRBV11-2 and TRBJ2-2; perhaps TRBD1 as D (5 bases). This CDR3 is 15 amino acids long. CDR1 and CDR2 (germline): SGHAT, FQNNGV. V was shortened by 6 bases and J by 4 bases, with 15 bases between the two germline ends. CDR3 coding DNA: TGTGCCAGCAGACAAGGGGTGGGATCCACCGGGGAGCTGTTTTTT. Its protein product is CASRQGVGSTGELFF.

The chain joins TRBV30 to TRBJ1-5; D is perhaps TRBD1 (6 bases). V lost 5 bases to trimming and J lost 4 bases, with 12 bases between them. CDR1 and CDR2 from the germline V gene are GTSNPN and SVGIG (reference sequence). CDR3 size: 13 residues. The chain's CDR3 is CAWSLGGNQPQHF. Here the CDR3 DNA reads TGTGCCTGGTCCCTAGGGGGTAATCAGCCCCAGCATTTT.